This entry describes one T cell receptor (beta chain). It has no known antigen specificity. Base qualities are not provided; no much larger clone lies one nucleotide away. The cohort comprised 550 to 700 healthy bone marrow donors. At the time of sampling, every cohort member was nominally healthy, though immune exposures that went unrecorded were likely present. The donor tested CMV seronegative, placing the donor among the 350 to 400 seronegative members of the cohort. A peripheral blood sample was collected from each donor, and TCR beta sequencing was performed on peripheral blood mononuclear cells. The Qiagen DNeasy Blood Extraction Kit was used to extract genomic DNA from the blood cell samples. The source of the sample is a study of cytomegalovirus exposure and HLA in healthy donors (dated by TCRdb to 2015 to 2018). With respect to the entire study: According to an earlier analysis of several hundred of the donors, roughly 180 million T cells yielded 90 million to 140 million unique TCR beta sequences and about 280 Gb of sequence data. The aim of the study was to test whether cataloging public T cell receptors could identify signatures of past pathogen exposure. Among the roughly 400 genotyped donors, approximately 81% belonged to the genetic ancestry cluster associated with self-reported Caucasian donors. An early release covering about 600 HLA-typed donors comprised about 300 gigabases of sequencing data and 65 million to 100 million unique TCR sequences. Donor age, sex, ethnicity and CMV serostatus were compiled alongside the repertoire data. The number of donors typed differed by locus, with roughly 629-640 for A, B, C, DRB1 and DQB1, over 500 for DQA1, 600 to 610 for DPA1, and 400 to 490 for DPB1. Every repertoire in the discovery cohort had been generated on one and the same sequencing platform. Using immunosequencing, the study profiled T cell repertoires from 666 subjects and related those repertoires to cytomegalovirus serostatus. The later analysis used no new phenotypic data to find candidate immune exposures, relying instead on TCR beta sequences and their occurrence across donors. Genome-wide SNP genotypes for about 55% of the roughly 670 donors were used in a later genetic analysis, which treated that subset as a discovery cohort. A later analysis re-examined previously published TCR beta repertoires from roughly 720 donors and added high-resolution HLA genotyping to investigate patterns of TCR occurrence. Among approximately 370 genotyped donors of the cohort, an average of around 250,000 unique TCR beta nucleotide sequences was sequenced per donor, of which approximately 18% were non-productive. To predict cytomegalovirus infection status, the study combined high-throughput TCR immunosequencing, statistical association of individual TCRs with disease status, and machine learning. Four to six DR-DQ haplotypes were handled as single units for association and clustering, since linkage in the cohort was strong. An earlier analysis of roughly 600 of the donors used high-throughput TCR beta sequencing to judge whether each TCR beta V gene segment behaved as functional or pseudogenic. In addition to the first cohort of 666 subjects, a separate validation cohort of some 120 different subjects was used. Class I and class II HLA loci were covered by the typing at four-digit resolution.

The CDR3 has 15 amino acids, counting the end cysteine and phenylalanine. Only the CDR3 part of the read is kept: 45 bases, read in frame from the first base. CDR1 SGHRS and CDR2 YFSETQ were looked up in the germline V gene. Trimming costs V 5 bases and J 3 bases, and their ends lie 18 bases apart. The library was obtained by the immunoSEQ multiplex PCR assay. For the multiplex PCR, a mixture combining 60 forward primers for TCR Vbeta segments and 13 reverse primers for TCR Jbeta segments was used. Amplification of the CDR3 region of rearranged TCR beta genes was performed with a multiplex PCR assay on genomic DNA. The Illumina HiSeq System was used to sequence the amplified TCR beta libraries as 87-base-pair reads. The authors' pipeline ran thus. Across the 600 to 700 repertoires, a later analysis counted some 81 million unique TCR beta chains, 9 million to 14 million of which were shared by at least two donors. Raw reads were error-corrected and collapsed into unique sequences with a nearest-neighbor algorithm that merged closely related sequences to remove PCR and sequencing errors. CDR3 sequences were aligned to IMGT reference sequences to assign V, D and J gene segments. Each retained sequence needed at least a six-nucleotide match to both a V gene segment and a J gene segment. Rearrangements were classified as productive when the CDR3 lacked stop codons and remained in frame with V and J, and all other rearrangements were classified as non-productive. CDR3 was defined according to IMGT convention as the region running from the second conserved V-encoded cysteine to the conserved J-encoded phenylalanine. Sequences without an unambiguous match to a single V gene segment were excluded from the earlier analysis of 450 to 750 of the donors. In an earlier analysis of some 590 of the donors, a V segment was called functional when productive rearrangements were above 56.7%, and segregating when the standard deviation between donors exceeded 5%. A statistical classification framework was built to diagnose cytomegalovirus status from the catalog of TCR beta chain sequences. A later analysis assigned V and J genes by comparing TCR nucleotide sequences with IMGT/GENE-DB human TR gene sequences. The TCRdist pipeline was used in a later analysis to assign CDR3 sequences and most-parsimonious VDJ recombination scenarios. In a later analysis, each TCR beta chain was defined by its CDR3 amino acid sequence together with its V-gene family, and reads lacking a unique V-gene family were excluded. In a later analysis, around 600 highly shared, low-generation-probability nucleotide sequences were removed to address suspected cross-contamination and a sequencing artifact. In a later analysis, a clonal expansion index for each public chain was calculated from normalized within-repertoire ranks of inferred template counts. Generation probabilities in a later analysis came from a VDJ recombination model fitted to out-of-frame rearrangements, and those results were checked against IGoR. In a later analysis, TCR-TCR, TCR-HLA and TCR-CMV co-occurrence was scored with hypergeometric tests, and a repertoire-size bias correction was applied to TCR pairs. In a later analysis, false discovery rates were estimated by permuting HLA or CMV assignments 20 times. In a later analysis, co-occurring TCRs were grouped using DBSCAN, and TCRdist sequence similarity was added for clustering within HLA-allele-positive subsets. Co-occurrence clustering excluded repertoires with fewer than 30,000 or more than 120,000 public chains, plus five with anomalous nucleotide sharing. This immuneACCESS table, as held by TCRdb, lists in-frame sequences with V and J called but not all clones. Of the missing ones, under half trace to an unresolved V gene in checked studies; the others have no known cause. V and J calls and clone size follow that table, whereas D and trimming were derived from the DNA. This sample comprises tens of thousands of clones, 65% to 85% of them detected only once. The ten largest clones take up 2% to 2.5% of the sample.

The paper's findings and limits, for the study overall: Compared with the roughly 700-donor mean, donors in an Asian-associated ancestry cluster had fewer N-insertions in productive TCRs, according to a later genetic analysis. A further reported finding was that TCR beta sequences accurately predicted the HLA-A and HLA-B alleles for most subjects in the first cohort. A few of the identified cytomegalovirus-associated TCR beta chains were confirmed in vitro to be specific for cytomegalovirus antigens. Cytomegalovirus status was reported to be diagnosed by the classifier with high specificity and sensitivity in both the original and validation cohorts. When HLA alleles, especially DR and DQ, strongly co-occurred, attributing TCR associations to individual alleles was difficult. This cohort had only TCR beta chains sequenced, and the lack of alpha or paired-chain data limited which features could be detected. In a later analysis, 16,951 TCR beta sequences were associated with specific HLA alleles at a false discovery rate of 0.05. Correlated functional status among segregating V segments might reflect linkage disequilibrium, but an unknown experimental factor could not be ruled out. In a later analysis, the rate of TCR association differed among HLA loci, with DRB1 alleles having the most associated TCRs and HLA-C alleles having the fewest. Some IMGT-functional V segments, including TRBV6-2 and TRBV6-3, could not be told apart with the 87-base-pair reads, so those segments were excluded. In a later analysis, several top co-occurrence clusters were reported to appear linked to parvovirus B19, influenza, CMV and Epstein-Barr virus. Because HLA typing was unavailable for some donors at each locus, only the typed subset was used in association tests. Most CMV-associated TCR beta chains appeared to be HLA-restricted in a later analysis, and the HLA associations seemed to be driven largely by CMV exposure. A group of highly shared sequence variants was considered likely to be a technical artifact of the sequencing pipeline. For the cohort, immune exposure information was limited to CMV serostatus. While some public TCRs were present in many individuals, most TCR sequences turned up only very rarely across donors. The presence/absence analyses assumed that sequencing depth was roughly uniform across donors, and that assumption may not be true. In the study, 150 to 200 TCR beta chains were listed as associated with cytomegalovirus. An earlier analysis of 450 to 750 of the donors showed that most TCR beta V segments appeared in productive rearrangements either about 87% or about 30% of the time, which broadly matched IMGT annotations. An association between a missense DCLRE1C variant and V-gene and J-gene trimming of TCR beta chains was found in a later genetic analysis and replicated in an independent cohort. A later analysis found that HLA-associated TCR beta chains were more clonally expanded and had lower generation probabilities than equally common non-associated chains. Because counts were too low, seventeen rarely observed V segments, including chromosome 9 orphons, were excluded from the earlier analysis of a few hundred of the donors. The authors suggested that the approach could potentially be extended to other disease states and immunological phenotypes.

The sample was PBMCs. This TCR was sampled from a young man in good health and CMV-seronegative. The receptor chain draws on TRBV5-1 and TRBJ2-7, with TRBD1 tentatively as D gene (5 bases match). The nucleotides are TGCGCCAGCAGATACTTAGCAGGGATGGTCTACGAGCAGTACTTC. Translated, it reads CASRYLAGMVYEQYF.